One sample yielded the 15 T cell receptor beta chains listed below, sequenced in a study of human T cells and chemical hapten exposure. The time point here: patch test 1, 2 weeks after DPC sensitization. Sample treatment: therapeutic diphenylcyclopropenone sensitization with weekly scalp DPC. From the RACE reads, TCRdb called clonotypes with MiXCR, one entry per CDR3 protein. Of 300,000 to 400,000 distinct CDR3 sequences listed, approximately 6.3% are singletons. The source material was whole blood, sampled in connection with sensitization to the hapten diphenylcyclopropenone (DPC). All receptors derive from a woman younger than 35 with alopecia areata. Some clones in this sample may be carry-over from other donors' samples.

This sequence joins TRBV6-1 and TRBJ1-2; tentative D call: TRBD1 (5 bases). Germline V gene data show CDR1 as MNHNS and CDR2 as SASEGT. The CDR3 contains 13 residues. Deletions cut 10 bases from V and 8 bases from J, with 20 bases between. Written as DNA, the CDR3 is TGTGCCACCCTCGGGTCCGGGGCTGACGGCTACACCTTC. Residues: CATLGSGADGYTF.

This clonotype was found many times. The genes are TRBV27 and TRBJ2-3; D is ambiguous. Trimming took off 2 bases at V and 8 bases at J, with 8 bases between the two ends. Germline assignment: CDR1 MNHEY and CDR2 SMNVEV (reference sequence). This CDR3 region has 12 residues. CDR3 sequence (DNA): TGTGCCAGCAGTTTAGGCCTTGGTACGCAGTATTTT. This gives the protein CASSLGLGTQYF.

The CDR3 region is CASFRTGQGPSTDTQYF. The CDR3 DNA is TGTGCCAGCTTCCGAACAGGGCAGGGTCCAAGCACAGATACGCAGTATTTT. V gene TRBV18 combines with J gene TRBJ2-3; D perhaps matches TRBD1 (6 bases). Germline lookup yields CDR1 KGHSH and CDR2 LQKENI. The CDR3 length is 17 residues. The V gene lost 7 bases and the J gene lost 0 bases, with 20 bases spanning the gap.

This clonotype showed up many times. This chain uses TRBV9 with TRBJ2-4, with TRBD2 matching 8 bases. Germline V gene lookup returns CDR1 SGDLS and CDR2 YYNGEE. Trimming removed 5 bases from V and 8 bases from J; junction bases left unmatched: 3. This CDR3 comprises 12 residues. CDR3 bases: TGTGCCAGCAGTAGTAGCGGGGACATTCAGTACTTC. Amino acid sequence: CASSSSGDIQYF.

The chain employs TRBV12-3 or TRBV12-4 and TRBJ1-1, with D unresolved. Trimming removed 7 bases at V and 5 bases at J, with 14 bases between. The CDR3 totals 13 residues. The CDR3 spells CASTPIMGTEAFF. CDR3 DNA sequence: TGTGCCAGCACCCCAATCATGGGGACTGAAGCTTTCTTT.

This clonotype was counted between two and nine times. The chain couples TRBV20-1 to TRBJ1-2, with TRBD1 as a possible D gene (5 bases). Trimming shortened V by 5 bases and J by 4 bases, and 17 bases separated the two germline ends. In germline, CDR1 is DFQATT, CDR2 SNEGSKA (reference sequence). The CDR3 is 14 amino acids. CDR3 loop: CSAQRTGTPYGYTF. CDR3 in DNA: TGCAGTGCTCAACGCACCGGGACCCCCTATGGCTACACCTTC.

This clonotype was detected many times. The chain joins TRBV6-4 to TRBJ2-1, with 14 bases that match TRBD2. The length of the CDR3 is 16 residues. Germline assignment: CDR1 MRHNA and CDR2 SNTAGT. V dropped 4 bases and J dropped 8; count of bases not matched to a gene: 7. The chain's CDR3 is CASSATSGGAADEQFF. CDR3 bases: TGTGCCAGCAGTGCGACTAGCGGGGGGGCCGCGGATGAGCAGTTCTTC.

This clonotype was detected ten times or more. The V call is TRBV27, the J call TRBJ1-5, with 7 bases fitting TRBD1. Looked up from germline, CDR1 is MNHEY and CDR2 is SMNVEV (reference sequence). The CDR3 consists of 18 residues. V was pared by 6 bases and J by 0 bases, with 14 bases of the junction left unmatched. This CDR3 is CASRRTGRPDHSNQPQHF. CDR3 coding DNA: TGTGCCAGCAGACGGACAGGTAGACCTGATCATAGCAATCAGCCCCAGCATTTT.

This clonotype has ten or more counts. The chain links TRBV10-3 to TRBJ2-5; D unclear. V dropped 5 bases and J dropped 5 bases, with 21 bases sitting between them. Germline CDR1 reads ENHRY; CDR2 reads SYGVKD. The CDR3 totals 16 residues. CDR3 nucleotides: TGTGCCATCAGTTCAGGACGGACCCTCTCTGGGGAGACCCAGTACTTC. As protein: CAISSGRTLSGETQYF.

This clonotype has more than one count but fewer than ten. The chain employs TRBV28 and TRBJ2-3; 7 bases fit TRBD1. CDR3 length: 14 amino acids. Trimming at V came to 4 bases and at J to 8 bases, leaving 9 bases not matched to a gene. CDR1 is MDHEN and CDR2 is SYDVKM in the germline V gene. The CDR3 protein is CASSSQDRVGTQYF. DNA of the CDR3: TGTGCCAGCAGTTCGCAAGACAGGGTGGGTACGCAGTATTTT.

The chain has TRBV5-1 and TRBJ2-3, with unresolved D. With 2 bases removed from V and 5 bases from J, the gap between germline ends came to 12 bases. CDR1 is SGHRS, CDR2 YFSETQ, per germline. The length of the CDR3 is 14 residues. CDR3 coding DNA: TGCGCCAGCAGCTTACAGACTGGAGAAGATACGCAGTATTTT. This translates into CASSLQTGEDTQYF.

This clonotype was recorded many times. The CDR3 nucleotides read TGTGCCAGCAGCTTAGGGGGACAAGGCTACACCTTC. This translates into CASSLGGQGYTF. The rearrangement links TRBV7-2 to TRBJ1-2, with TRBD1 as a possible D gene (6 bases). CDR1 is SGHTA and CDR2 is FQGNSA in the germline V gene. V was pared by 1 base and J by 8 bases, with 8 bases between. This CDR3 comprises 12 residues.

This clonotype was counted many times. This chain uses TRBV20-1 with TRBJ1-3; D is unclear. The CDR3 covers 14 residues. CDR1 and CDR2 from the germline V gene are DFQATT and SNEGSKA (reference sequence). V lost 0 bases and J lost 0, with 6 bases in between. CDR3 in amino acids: CSARDWYSGNTIYF. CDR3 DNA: TGCAGTGCTAGAGATTGGTACTCTGGAAACACCATATATTTT.

CDR3 DNA sequence: TGCGCCAGCAGCTTGGAACAGGGGTATCCTGGGGCCAACGTCCTGACTTTC. This gives the protein CASSLEQGYPGANVLTF. V is TRBV5-1 and J is TRBJ2-6; 7 bases are a match to TRBD1. From germline, CDR1 is SGHRS and CDR2 YFSETQ. This CDR3 contains 17 residues. V gave up 0 bases and J gave up 2 bases; unmatched junction bases: 5.

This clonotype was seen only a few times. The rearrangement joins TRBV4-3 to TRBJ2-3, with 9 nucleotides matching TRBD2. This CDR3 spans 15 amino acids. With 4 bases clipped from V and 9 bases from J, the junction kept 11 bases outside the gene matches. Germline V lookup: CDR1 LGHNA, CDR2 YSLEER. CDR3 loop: CASSPRAGGPGTQYF. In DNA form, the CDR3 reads TGCGCCAGCAGCCCCAGGGCGGGGGGGCCAGGGACGCAGTATTTT.